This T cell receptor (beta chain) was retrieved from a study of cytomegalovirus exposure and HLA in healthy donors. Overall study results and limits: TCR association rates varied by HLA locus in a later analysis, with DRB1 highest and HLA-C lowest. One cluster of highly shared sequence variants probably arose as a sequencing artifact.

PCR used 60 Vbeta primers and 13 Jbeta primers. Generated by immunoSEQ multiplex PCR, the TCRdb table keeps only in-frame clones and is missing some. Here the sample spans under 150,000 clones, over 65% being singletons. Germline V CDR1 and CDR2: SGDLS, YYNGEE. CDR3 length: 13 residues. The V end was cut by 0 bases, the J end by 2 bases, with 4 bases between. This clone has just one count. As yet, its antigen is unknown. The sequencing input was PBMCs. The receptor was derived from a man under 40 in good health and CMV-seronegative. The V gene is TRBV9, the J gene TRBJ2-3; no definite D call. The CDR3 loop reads CASSVDFTDTQYF. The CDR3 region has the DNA TGTGCCAGCAGCGTAGACTTCACAGATACGCAGTATTTT.